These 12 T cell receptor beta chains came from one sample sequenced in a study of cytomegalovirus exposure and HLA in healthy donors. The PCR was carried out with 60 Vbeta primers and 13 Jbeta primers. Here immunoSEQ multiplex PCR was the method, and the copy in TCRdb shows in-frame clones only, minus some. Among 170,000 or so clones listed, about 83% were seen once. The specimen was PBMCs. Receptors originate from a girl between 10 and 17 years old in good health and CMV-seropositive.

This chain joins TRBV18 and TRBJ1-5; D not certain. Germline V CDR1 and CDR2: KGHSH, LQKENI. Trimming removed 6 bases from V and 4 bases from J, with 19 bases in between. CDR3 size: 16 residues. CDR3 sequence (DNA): TGTGCCAGCTCCCCTTCAACCGGGTCTCAAAATCAGCCCCAGCATTTT. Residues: CASSPSTGSQNQPQHF.

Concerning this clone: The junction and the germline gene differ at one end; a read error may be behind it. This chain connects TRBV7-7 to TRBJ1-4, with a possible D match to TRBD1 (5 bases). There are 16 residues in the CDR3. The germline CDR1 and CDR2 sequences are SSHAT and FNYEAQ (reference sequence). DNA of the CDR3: TGTGCTAGCAGCTTAGAAAGGGACTCAACTAATGAAAAACTGTTTTTT. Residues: CASSLERDSTNEKLFF.

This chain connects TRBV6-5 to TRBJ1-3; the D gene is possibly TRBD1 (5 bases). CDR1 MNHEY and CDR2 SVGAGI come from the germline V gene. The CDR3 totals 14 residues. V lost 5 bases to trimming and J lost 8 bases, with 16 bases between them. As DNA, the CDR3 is TGTGCCAGCAGTCGTCAGGGTCTCATCGACACCATATATTTT. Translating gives CASSRQGLIDTIYF.

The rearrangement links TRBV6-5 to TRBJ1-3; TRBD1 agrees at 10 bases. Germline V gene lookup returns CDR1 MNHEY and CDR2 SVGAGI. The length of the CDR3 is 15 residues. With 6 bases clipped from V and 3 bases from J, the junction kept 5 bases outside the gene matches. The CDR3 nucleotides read TGTGCCAGCAGCGCCGACAGGGGGCATGGAAACACCATATATTTT. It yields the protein CASSADRGHGNTIYF.

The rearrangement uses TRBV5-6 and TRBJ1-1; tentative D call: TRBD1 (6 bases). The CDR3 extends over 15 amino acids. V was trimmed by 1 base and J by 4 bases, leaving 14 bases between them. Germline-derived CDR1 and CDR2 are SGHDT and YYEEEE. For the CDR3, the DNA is TGTGCCAGCAGCTTGAAACCAGGGGCGGGCACTGAAGCTTTCTTT. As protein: CASSLKPGAGTEAFF.

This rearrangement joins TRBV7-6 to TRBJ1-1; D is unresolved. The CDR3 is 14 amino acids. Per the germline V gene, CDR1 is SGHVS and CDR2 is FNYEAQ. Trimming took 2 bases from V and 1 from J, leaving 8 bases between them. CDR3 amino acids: CASSLSSGNTEAFF. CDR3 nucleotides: TGTGCCAGCAGCTTATCGTCAGGGAACACTGAAGCTTTCTTT. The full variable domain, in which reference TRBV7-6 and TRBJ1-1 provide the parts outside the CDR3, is GAGVSQSPRYKVTKRGQDVALRCDPISGHVSLYWYRQALGQGPEFLTYFNYEAQQDKSGLPNDRFSAERPEGSISTLTIQRTEQRDSAMYRCASSLSSGNTEAFFGQGTRLTVV.

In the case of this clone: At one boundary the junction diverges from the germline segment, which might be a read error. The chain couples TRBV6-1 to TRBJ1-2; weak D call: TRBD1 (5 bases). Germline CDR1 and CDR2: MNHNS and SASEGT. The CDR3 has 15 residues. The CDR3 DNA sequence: TGTGCCAGCACCACAGCAGGGTGGACTAACTATGGCTACGCCTTC. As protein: CASTTAGWTNYGYAF.

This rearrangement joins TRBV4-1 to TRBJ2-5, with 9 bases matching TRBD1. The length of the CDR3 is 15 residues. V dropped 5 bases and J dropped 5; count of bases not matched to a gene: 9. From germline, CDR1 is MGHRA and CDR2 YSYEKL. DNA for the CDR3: TGCGCCAGCAGCGTCCCCGGGACAGGGTCCGAGACCCAGTACTTC. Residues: CASSVPGTGSETQYF.

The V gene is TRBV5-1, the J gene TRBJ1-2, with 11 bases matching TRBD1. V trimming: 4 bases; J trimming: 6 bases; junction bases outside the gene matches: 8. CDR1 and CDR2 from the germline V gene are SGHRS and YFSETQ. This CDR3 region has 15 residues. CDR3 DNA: TGCGCCAGCAGCGCGGGGACAGGGGGAAATAATGGCTACACCTTC. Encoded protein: CASSAGTGGNNGYTF.

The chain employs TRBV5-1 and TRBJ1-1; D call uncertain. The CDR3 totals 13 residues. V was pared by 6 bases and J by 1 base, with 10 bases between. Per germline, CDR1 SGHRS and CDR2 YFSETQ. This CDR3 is CASKKSTNTEAFF. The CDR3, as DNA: TGCGCCAGCAAAAAGTCTACGAACACTGAAGCTTTCTTT.

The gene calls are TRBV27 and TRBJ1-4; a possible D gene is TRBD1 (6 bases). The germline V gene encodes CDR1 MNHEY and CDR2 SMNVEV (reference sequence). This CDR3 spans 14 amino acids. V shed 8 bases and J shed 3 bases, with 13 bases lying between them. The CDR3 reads CASRIGQPNEKLFF. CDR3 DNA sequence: TGTGCCAGCCGAATTGGACAGCCTAATGAAAAACTGTTTTTT.

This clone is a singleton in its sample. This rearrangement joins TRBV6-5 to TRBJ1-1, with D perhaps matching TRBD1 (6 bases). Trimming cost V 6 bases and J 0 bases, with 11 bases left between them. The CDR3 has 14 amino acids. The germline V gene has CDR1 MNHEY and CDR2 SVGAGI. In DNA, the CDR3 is TGTGCCAGCAGCAGGGACACCGTGAACACTGAAGCTTTCTTT. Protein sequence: CASSRDTVNTEAFF.